This TCR beta chain was sequenced during a study of shared clonotypes between healthy human individuals. Only in-frame clones appear in the TCRdb table, and some are missing; sequencing was by immunoSEQ multiplex PCR. This sample has approximately 2.5 million clones; approximately 93% occur once, and the top ten carry more than 0.35%. Germline CDR1 reads SGDLS; CDR2 reads YYNGEE. The CDR3 extends over 15 amino acids. Losses at the gene ends were 0 bases for V and 5 bases for J; bases not matched to a gene: 2. The sequence derives from a man younger than 35 in good health. Some clones in this sample may be carry-over from other donors' samples. V usage is TRBV9 and J usage is TRBJ2-7; TRBD2 matches at 13 bases. Sequencing input: naive CD4+ T cells from PBMCs. Subset specified: CD45RA+ positively selected. The CDR3 region has the DNA TGTGCCAGCAGCGTAGGTGGACTAGCGGGAGACGAGCAGTACTTC. Protein sequence: CASSVGGLAGDEQYF. Full variable domain (outside the CDR3, taken from reference TRBV9 and TRBJ2-7): DSGVTQTPKHLITATGQRVTLRCSPRSGDLSVYWYQQSLDQGLQFLIQYYNGEERAKGNILERFSAQQFPDLHSELNLSSLELGDSALYFCASSVGGLAGDEQYFGPGTRLTVT.